A single sample is the source of the 15 T cell receptor beta chains below, sequenced in a study of blood T cell repertoires in COVID-19. Profiled with immunoSEQ multiplex PCR; TCRdb holds only in-frame clones, not every one. The sample has 250,000 to 350,000 clones; about four fifths are singletons. Sequencing was done on a sample of peripheral blood. The source is a human donor with COVID-19, enrolled during active disease. The donor label of this sample is uncertain.

The chain uses TRBV9 and TRBJ2-3; D gene ambiguous. The CDR3 totals 12 residues. V shed 0 bases and J shed 11 bases, with 10 bases lying between them. The germline CDR1 and CDR2 sequences are SGDLS and YYNGEE. For the CDR3, the DNA is TGTGCCAGCAGCGTAGCTGAGGCAGTGCAGTATTTT. It encodes CASSVAEAVQYF.

The rearrangement joins TRBV12-5 to TRBJ2-1, with TRBD2 identical over 8 bases. Trimming cost V 2 bases and J 10 bases; bases outside gene matches: 7. Germline values: CDR1 LGHNT, CDR2 FRNRAP. There are 14 residues in the CDR3. The CDR3 spells CASGLSSGKREQFF. The CDR3 DNA reads TGTGCTAGTGGTTTGAGTAGCGGGAAACGAGAGCAGTTCTTC.

This chain links TRBV3-1 (or the pseudogene TRBV3-2) with TRBJ2-3, with 8 positions matching TRBD2. Germline-derived CDR1 and CDR2 are LGHDT and YNNKEL (reference sequence). This CDR3 has 14 residues. After removal of 6 bases from V and 5 bases from J, the junction contained 7 bases not matched to a gene. The CDR3 bases are TGTGCCAGCAGTCTCCGGGAGGGCCGAGATACGCAGTATTTT. Translated: CASSLREGRDTQYF.

This chain connects TRBV5-1 to TRBJ1-6; tentative D call: TRBD1 (5 bases). Germline V gene sequence: CDR1 SGHRS, CDR2 YFSETQ. The V end was cut by 7 bases, the J end by 6 bases, with 20 bases between. The length of the CDR3 is 16 residues. The CDR3 spells CASQVVTGLRNSPLHF. In DNA, the CDR3 is TGCGCCAGCCAAGTTGTAACGGGACTTCGTAATTCACCCCTCCACTTT.

This chain uses TRBV30 with TRBJ2-3; D ambiguous. V shed 3 bases and J shed 4 bases, with 5 bases lying between them. Germline values: CDR1 GTSNPN, CDR2 SVGIG (reference sequence). The CDR3 is 11 residues long. The DNA for the CDR3 is TGTGCCTGGAGCCTCCCAGATACGCAGTATTTT. Translated, it gives CAWSLPDTQYF.

The V and J genes are TRBV6-5 and TRBJ2-2, with D possibly matching TRBD2 (5 bases). The CDR3 is 15 amino acids. Per the germline V gene, CDR1 is MNHEY and CDR2 is SVGAGI. V was clipped by 0 bases and J by 1 base, with 6 bases between them. DNA of the CDR3: TGTGCCAGCAGTTACTCGAGCGGGAACACCGGGGAGCTGTTTTTT. Encoded protein: CASSYSSGNTGELFF.

V gene TRBV7-2 combines with J gene TRBJ1-4, with a weak D call TRBD1 (6 bases). The V end lost 1 base, the J end lost 6 bases, and 9 bases lay between the germline ends. This CDR3 region has 14 residues. CDR1 and CDR2 from the germline V gene are SGHTA and FQGNSA. In DNA, the CDR3 is TGTGCCAGCAGCTTAGGTGGGGGCCATGAAAAACTGTTTTTT. This sequence encodes CASSLGGGHEKLFF.

The chain carries TRBV7-3 and TRBJ1-2; D is unclear. Germline CDR1 and CDR2: SGHTA and FQGTGA. This CDR3 region has 14 residues. V was clipped by 5 bases and J by 8 bases, with 18 bases between them. As DNA, the CDR3 is TGTGCCAGCAGCCTCACGGGATCCCCACAGGGCTACACCTTC. Protein sequence: CASSLTGSPQGYTF.

J is TRBJ2-7 and V is TRBV28; D is unclear. This CDR3 has 14 residues. The germline gives CDR1 MDHEN, CDR2 SYDVKM. The V end lost 5 bases, the J end lost 2 bases, and 13 bases lay between the germline ends. The chain's CDR3 is CASSITPTPYEQYF. CDR3 in DNA: TGTGCCAGCAGTATAACCCCTACCCCCTACGAGCAGTACTTC.

The chain couples TRBV4-1 to TRBJ2-6, with 10 nucleotides matching TRBD1. The CDR3 has 19 amino acids. The germline gives CDR1 MGHRA, CDR2 YSYEKL. The V segment lost 4 bases and the J segment 2 bases; nucleotides outside the gene matches: 11. The CDR3 sequence is CASSPRWTGGGPGANVLTF. In DNA, the CDR3 is TGCGCCAGCAGCCCACGCTGGACAGGGGGGGGACCTGGGGCCAACGTCCTGACTTTC.

This sequence joins TRBV27 and TRBJ2-3; tentatively, D is TRBD1 (5 bases). Germline V gene sequence: CDR1 MNHEY, CDR2 SMNVEV (reference sequence). The CDR3 length is 12 residues. Trimming left V 6 bases short and J 5 bases short, with 9 bases between. This CDR3 reads CASRAQGDTQYF. CDR3 DNA sequence: TGTGCCAGCAGGGCCCAGGGAGATACGCAGTATTTT.

For the CDR3, the DNA is TGTGCCAGCACCAGACCCGACAGGGGATATACCGGGGAGCTGTTTTTT. The encoded protein is CASTRPDRGYTGELFF. V gene TRBV28 combines with J gene TRBJ2-2, with 8 bases aligning to TRBD1. With 7 bases clipped from V and 5 bases from J, the junction kept 12 bases outside the gene matches. This CDR3 has 16 amino acids. Germline CDR1 MDHEN, CDR2 SYDVKM.

The rearrangement uses TRBV3-1 (or the pseudogene TRBV3-2) and TRBJ2-3; TRBD1 agrees at 7 bases. Per the germline V gene, CDR1 is LGHDT and CDR2 is YNNKEL (reference sequence). V shed 7 bases, J shed 0 bases, and the junction held 7 bases outside the gene matches. The CDR3 totals 15 residues. This CDR3 reads CASTRQGSSTDTQYF. CDR3 in DNA: TGTGCCAGCACCAGACAGGGAAGTAGCACAGATACGCAGTATTTT.

V usage is TRBV7-9 and J usage is TRBJ1-2, with D possibly TRBD1 on 5 matching bases. Deletions cut 0 bases from V and 7 bases from J, with 12 bases between. The CDR3 is made up of 14 amino acids. Germline assignment: CDR1 SEHNR and CDR2 FQNEAQ (reference sequence). In DNA form, the CDR3 reads TGTGCCAGCAGCTTAGCAAATGGGGCGACTGGCTACACCTTC. Amino acid sequence: CASSLANGATGYTF.

The chain has TRBV2 and TRBJ2-5, with D possibly TRBD2 on 6 matching bases. The CDR3 is 14 residues long. CDR1 is SNHLY and CDR2 is FYNNEI in the germline V gene. V lost 6 bases, J lost 2 bases, and 13 bases lay in between. The DNA of the CDR3 is TGTGCCAGCAGGGCGGTAGGGAGGCAAGAGACCCAGTACTTC. Protein sequence: CASRAVGRQETQYF.